This record covers a single T cell receptor beta chain. Generated by immunoSEQ multiplex PCR, the TCRdb table keeps only in-frame clones and is missing some. This sample has about 150,000 clones, with roughly 87% found just once. J gave up 6 bases and V 4 bases, and 5 bases lay outside the gene matches. Germline V gene sequence: CDR1 KGHSH, CDR2 LQKENI. The CDR3 covers 15 residues. This sample was taken from a study of blood T cell repertoires in COVID-19. The receptor was isolated from a woman aged 55-70 years with active or convalescent COVID-19. The chain links TRBV18 to TRBJ2-1; 11 positions agree with TRBD1. The specimen was peripheral blood. The DNA for the CDR3 is TGTGCCAGCTCACTATCGGGACAGGGGGTCAATGAGCAGTTCTTC. Amino acid sequence: CASSLSGQGVNEQFF.